Following are 12 T cell receptor beta chains from one sample sequenced in a study of a mutant IDH1 vaccine in newly diagnosed glioma. The time point was: baseline, week 1 (first vaccination visit). Treatment given: pre-vaccination baseline after standard-of-care therapy. Libraries were prepared by immunoSEQ multiplex PCR; TCRdb keeps only in-frame clonotypes and omits some of them. This table has roughly 68,000 clones, approximately 79% appearing once. The sequencing used PBMCs, collected from a glioma patient treated with radiotherapy, temozolomide or both. The receptors here all came from a man over 45 with glioma.

The V and J genes are TRBV9 and TRBJ1-3; D gene unclear. Trimming took 5 bases from V and 0 from J, leaving 3 bases between them. Germline V gene lookup returns CDR1 SGDLS and CDR2 YYNGEE. CDR3 length: 12 amino acids. CDR3 nucleotide sequence: TGTGCCAGCAGTTTCTCTGGAAACACCATATATTTT. As protein: CASSFSGNTIYF.

The chain combines TRBV6-1 with TRBJ2-6; a possible D gene is TRBD2 (6 bases). The CDR3 extends over 14 amino acids. V gave up 5 bases and J gave up 4 bases, with 9 bases separating them. CDR1 is MNHNS and CDR2 is SASEGT in the germline V gene. For the CDR3, the DNA is TGTGCCAGCAGTACCGCGGGGGGGGCCAACGTCCTGACTTTC. Encoded protein: CASSTAGGANVLTF.

This clone showed up just a few times. This chain links TRBV11-1 with TRBJ1-1, with 7 nucleotides matching TRBD1. Germline CDR1 is SGHAT and CDR2 is FQDESV (reference sequence). Trimming took 4 bases from V and 8 from J; bases not matched to a gene: 4. CDR3 length: 12 residues. The CDR3 sequence: CASSSDRLEAFF. The DNA of the CDR3 is TGTGCCAGCAGCTCGGACAGGCTAGAAGCTTTCTTT. Using reference TRBV11-1 and TRBJ1-1 for the parts outside the CDR3, the full variable domain is EAEVAQSPRYKITEKSQAVAFWCDPISGHATLYWYRQILGQGPELLVQFQDESVVDDSQLPKDRFSAERLKGVDSTLKIQPAELGDSAMYLCASSSDRLEAFFGQGTRLTVV.

This chain connects TRBV7-8 to TRBJ2-7; D is perhaps TRBD1 (7 bases). CDR1 SGHVS and CDR2 FQNEAQ come from the germline V gene. The CDR3 extends over 14 amino acids. Trimming took 5 bases from V and 0 from J, leaving 11 bases between them. This chain's CDR3 is CASSARDSSYEQYF. In DNA form, the CDR3 reads TGTGCCAGCAGCGCGCGGGACAGCTCCTACGAGCAGTACTTC. Together with reference TRBV7-8 and TRBJ2-7, the CDR3 gives the full variable domain: GAGVSQSPRYKVAKRGQDVALRCDPISGHVSLFWYQQALGQGPEFLTYFQNEAQLDKSGLPSDRFFAERPEGSVSTLKIQRTQQEDSAVYLCASSARDSSYEQYFGPGTRLTVT.

The chain is built from TRBV5-6 and TRBJ1-3; 12 bases line up with TRBD1. CDR1 is SGHDT and CDR2 is YYEEEE in the germline V gene. J lost 4 bases, V lost 4 bases, and 9 bases had no gene match. The CDR3 runs to 17 residues. This CDR3 is CASSGGTGGLRGNTIYF. The DNA for the CDR3 is TGTGCCAGCAGCGGCGGGACAGGGGGCCTACGAGGAAACACCATATATTTT.

This chain uses TRBV5-4 with TRBJ2-2; 10 nucleotides agree with TRBD1. The CDR3 is 17 residues long. The ends lost 6 bases at V and 7 bases at J; junction bases unmatched: 15. In germline, CDR1 is SGHNT, CDR2 YYREEE (reference sequence). CDR3 coding DNA: TGTGCCAGCACCCGGCCGGGGACAGGGGAGCTAAACGGGGAGCTGTTTTTT. Translated: CASTRPGTGELNGELFF.

The rearrangement links TRBV19 to TRBJ2-7; a weak D match, TRBD2 (7 bases). The V gene lost 3 bases and the J gene lost 6 bases, with 12 bases spanning the gap. CDR3 length: 13 residues. CDR1 LNHDA and CDR2 SQIVND come from the germline V gene (reference sequence). Here the CDR3 DNA reads TGTGCCAGTAGTATCCTCGGGGGGCGCGAGCAGTACTTC. Encoded protein: CASSILGGREQYF.

The rearrangement uses TRBV7-2 and TRBJ2-6; D remains unclear. In germline, CDR1 is SGHTA, CDR2 FQGNSA. This CDR3 has 17 residues. The V end lost 4 bases, the J end lost 1 base, and 14 bases lay between the germline ends. The CDR3 DNA follows: TGTGCCAGCAGCTACTTTCGTCGAGCGTCTGGGGCCAACGTCCTGACTTTC. Protein product: CASSYFRRASGANVLTF.

The chain is built from TRBV14 and TRBJ2-7, with D possibly matching TRBD1 (5 bases). Trimming pared 1 base from V and 0 bases from J, leaving 13 bases between. The CDR3 runs 16 residues. Germline assignment: CDR1 SGHDN and CDR2 FVKESK. The CDR3 nucleotides read TGTGCCAGCAGCCAAGTAGGGGCTCCTACCTCCTACGAGCAGTACTTC. Encoded protein: CASSQVGAPTSYEQYF.

The chain links TRBV30 to TRBJ2-5; no clear D. The V and J ends lost 2 bases and 1 base respectively, with 11 bases between them. This CDR3 has 14 amino acids. Germline V gives CDR1 GTSNPN, CDR2 SVGIG (reference sequence). The CDR3 nucleotides read TGTGCCTGGAGTTTATTGGACCCCCAAGAGACCCAGTACTTC. Encoded protein: CAWSLLDPQETQYF. Drawing the rest from reference TRBV30 and TRBJ2-5, the complete variable domain is SQTIHQWPATLVQPVGSPLSLECTVEGTSNPNLYWYRQAAGRGLQLLFYSVGIGQISSEVPQNLSASRPQDRQFILSSKKLLLSDSGFYLCAWSLLDPQETQYFGPGTRLLVL.

The rearrangement uses TRBV9 and TRBJ2-1; D is unresolved. Trimming cost V 0 bases and J 7 bases, with 8 bases left between them. The germline V gene encodes CDR1 SGDLS and CDR2 YYNGEE. This CDR3 has 13 amino acids. The CDR3 protein is CASSVGLKNEQFF. The CDR3 DNA reads TGTGCCAGCAGCGTAGGACTGAAAAATGAGCAGTTCTTC.

The rearrangement uses TRBV4-3 and TRBJ2-3; D gene ambiguous. The CDR3 loop spans 12 amino acids. The germline V gene encodes CDR1 LGHNA and CDR2 YSLEER. The V end was cut by 5 bases, the J end by 0 bases, with 3 bases between. DNA of the CDR3: TGCGCCAGCAGCGATAGCACAGATACGCAGTATTTT. It encodes CASSDSTDTQYF.